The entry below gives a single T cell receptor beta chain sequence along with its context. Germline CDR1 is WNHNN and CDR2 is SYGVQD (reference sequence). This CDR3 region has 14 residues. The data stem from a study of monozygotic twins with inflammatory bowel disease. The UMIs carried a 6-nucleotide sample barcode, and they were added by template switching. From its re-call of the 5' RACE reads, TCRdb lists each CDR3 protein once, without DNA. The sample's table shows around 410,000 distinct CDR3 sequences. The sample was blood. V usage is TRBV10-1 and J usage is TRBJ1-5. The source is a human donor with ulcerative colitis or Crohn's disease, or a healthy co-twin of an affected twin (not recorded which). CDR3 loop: CANRGDSLNQPQHF.